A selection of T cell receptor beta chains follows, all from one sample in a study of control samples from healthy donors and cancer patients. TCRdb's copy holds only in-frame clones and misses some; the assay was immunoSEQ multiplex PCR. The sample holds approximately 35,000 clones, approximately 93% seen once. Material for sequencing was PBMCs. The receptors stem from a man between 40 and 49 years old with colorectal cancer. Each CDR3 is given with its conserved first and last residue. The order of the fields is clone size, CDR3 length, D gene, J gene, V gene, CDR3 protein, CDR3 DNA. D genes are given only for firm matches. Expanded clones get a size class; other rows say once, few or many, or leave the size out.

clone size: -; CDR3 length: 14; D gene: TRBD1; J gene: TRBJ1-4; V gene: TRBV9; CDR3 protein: CASSVQGANEKLFF; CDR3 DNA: TGTGCCAGCAGCGTACAGGGGGCTAATGAAAAACTGTTTTTT
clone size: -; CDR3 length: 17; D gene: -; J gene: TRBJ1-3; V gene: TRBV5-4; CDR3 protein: CASSLKGTGNSGNTIYF; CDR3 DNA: TGTGCCAGCAGCTTGAAGGGGACGGGTAACTCTGGAAACACCATATATTTT
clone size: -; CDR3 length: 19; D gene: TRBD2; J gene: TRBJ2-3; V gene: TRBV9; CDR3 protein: CASSSPPSGLAGSTDTQYF; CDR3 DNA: TGTGCCAGCAGCTCGCCTCCCTCGGGACTAGCGGGTAGCACAGATACGCAGTATTTT
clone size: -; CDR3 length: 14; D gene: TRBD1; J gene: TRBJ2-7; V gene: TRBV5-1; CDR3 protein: CASSDGRQGYEQYF; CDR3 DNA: TGCGCCAGCAGTGATGGAAGACAGGGCTACGAGCAGTACTTC
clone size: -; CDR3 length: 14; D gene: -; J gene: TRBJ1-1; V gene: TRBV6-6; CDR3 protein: CASSQTRSGTEAFF; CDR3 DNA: TGTGCCAGCAGCCAGACGAGGTCGGGGACTGAAGCTTTCTTT
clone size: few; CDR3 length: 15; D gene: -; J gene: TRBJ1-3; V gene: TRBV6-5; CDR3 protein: CASSHPTSAGNTIYF; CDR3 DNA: TGTGCCAGCAGTCATCCTACTTCGGCGGGAAACACCATATATTTT
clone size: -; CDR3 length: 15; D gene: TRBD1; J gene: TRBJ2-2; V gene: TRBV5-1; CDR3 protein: CASSLNNRGAGELFF; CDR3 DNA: TGCGCCAGCAGCTTGAACAACAGGGGGGCCGGGGAGCTGTTTTTT
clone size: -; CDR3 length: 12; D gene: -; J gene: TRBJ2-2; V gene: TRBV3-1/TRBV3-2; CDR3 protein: CASSRGTGELFF; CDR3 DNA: TGTGCCAGCAGCCGGGGCACCGGGGAGCTGTTTTTT
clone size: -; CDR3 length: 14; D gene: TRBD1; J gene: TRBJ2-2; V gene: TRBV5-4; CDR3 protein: CASSEGGEVRELFF; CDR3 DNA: TGTGCCAGCAGTGAAGGGGGCGAGGTCCGGGAGCTGTTTTTT
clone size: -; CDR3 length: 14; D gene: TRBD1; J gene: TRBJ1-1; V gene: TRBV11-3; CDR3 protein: CASSLQGQRTEAFF; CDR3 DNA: TGTGCCAGCAGCCTGCAGGGACAGCGCACTGAAGCTTTCTTT
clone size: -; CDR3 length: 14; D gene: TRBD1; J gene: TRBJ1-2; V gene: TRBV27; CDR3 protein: CASSPRQGPWGYTF; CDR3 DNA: TGTGCCAGCAGTCCGAGACAGGGACCCTGGGGCTACACCTTC
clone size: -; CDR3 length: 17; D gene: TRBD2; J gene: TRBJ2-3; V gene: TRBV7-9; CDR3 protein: CASRIKAGGSSTDTQYF; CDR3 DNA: TGTGCCAGCAGAATAAAAGCGGGAGGATCTAGCACAGATACGCAGTATTTT
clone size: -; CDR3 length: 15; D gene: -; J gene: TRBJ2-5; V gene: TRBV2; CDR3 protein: CASSDRRQPQETQYF; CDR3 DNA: TGTGCCAGCAGTGATCGCCGGCAGCCTCAAGAGACCCAGTACTTC
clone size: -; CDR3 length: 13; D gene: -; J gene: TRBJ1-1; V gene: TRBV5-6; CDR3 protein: CASSLGAGREAFF; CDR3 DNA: TGTGCCAGCAGCTTGGGTGCGGGGCGTGAAGCTTTCTTT
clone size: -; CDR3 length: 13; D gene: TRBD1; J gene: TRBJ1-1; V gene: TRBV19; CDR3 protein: CASRDRGDTEAFF; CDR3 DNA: TGTGCCAGTAGAGACAGGGGAGACACTGAAGCTTTCTTT
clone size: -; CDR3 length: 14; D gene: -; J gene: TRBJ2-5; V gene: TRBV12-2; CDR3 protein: CASRLTGNQETQYF; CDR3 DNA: TGTGCAAGTCGCTTGACAGGGAACCAAGAGACCCAGTACTTC
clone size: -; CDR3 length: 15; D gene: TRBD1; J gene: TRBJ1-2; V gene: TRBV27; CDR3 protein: CASSLKGTGYYGYTF; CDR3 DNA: TGTGCCAGCAGTTTAAAAGGGACAGGATACTATGGCTACACCTTC
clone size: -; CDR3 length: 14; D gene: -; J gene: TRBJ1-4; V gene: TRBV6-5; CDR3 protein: CASSHGWTNEKLFF; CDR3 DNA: TGTGCCAGCAGCCACGGCTGGACTAATGAAAAACTGTTTTTT
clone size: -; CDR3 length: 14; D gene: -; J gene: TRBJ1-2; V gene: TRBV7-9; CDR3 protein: CASSFGGSYYGYTF; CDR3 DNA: TGTGCCAGCAGCTTCGGGGGTTCGTACTATGGCTACACCTTC
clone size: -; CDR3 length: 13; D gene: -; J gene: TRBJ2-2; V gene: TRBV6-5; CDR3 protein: CASSYDGGGELFF; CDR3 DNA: TGTGCCAGCAGTTATGACGGCGGCGGGGAGCTGTTTTTT
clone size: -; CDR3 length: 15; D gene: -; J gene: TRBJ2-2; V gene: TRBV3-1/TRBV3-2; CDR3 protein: CASSQARTSIGELFF; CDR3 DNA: TGTGCCAGCAGCCAAGCCAGGACCAGCATTGGGGAGCTGTTTTTT
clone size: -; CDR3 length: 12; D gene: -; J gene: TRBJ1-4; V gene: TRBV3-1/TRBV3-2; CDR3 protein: CASGGRREKLFF; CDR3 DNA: TGTGCCAGCGGGGGCCGGCGGGAAAAACTGTTTTTT
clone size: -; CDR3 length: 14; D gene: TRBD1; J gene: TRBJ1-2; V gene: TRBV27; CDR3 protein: CASSSTGGPYGYTF; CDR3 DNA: TGTGCCAGCAGTTCTACAGGGGGCCCCTATGGCTACACCTTC
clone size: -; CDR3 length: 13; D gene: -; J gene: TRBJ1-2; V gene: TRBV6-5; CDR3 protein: CASSNGHNYGYTF; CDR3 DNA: TGTGCCAGCAGTAATGGACATAACTATGGCTACACCTTC
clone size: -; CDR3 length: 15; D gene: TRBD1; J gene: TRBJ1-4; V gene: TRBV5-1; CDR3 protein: CASSPAGTGFEKLFF; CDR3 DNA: TGCGCCAGCAGCCCCGCCGGGACAGGGTTTGAAAAACTGTTTTTT
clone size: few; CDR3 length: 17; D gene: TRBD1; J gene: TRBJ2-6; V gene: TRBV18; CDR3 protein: CASSPGTGISGANVLTF; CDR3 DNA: TGTGCCAGCTCTCCCGGGACAGGGATCTCTGGGGCCAACGTCCTGACTTTC
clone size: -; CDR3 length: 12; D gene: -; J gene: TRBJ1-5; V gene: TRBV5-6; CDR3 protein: CASSWGRQPQHF; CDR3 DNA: TGTGCCAGCAGCTGGGGGCGTCAGCCCCAGCATTTT
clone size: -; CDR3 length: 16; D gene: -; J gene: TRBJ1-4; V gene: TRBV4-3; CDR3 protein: CASSHYSLQGEGKLFF; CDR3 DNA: TGCGCCAGCAGCCACTATTCTTTGCAGGGAGAGGGAAAACTGTTTTTT
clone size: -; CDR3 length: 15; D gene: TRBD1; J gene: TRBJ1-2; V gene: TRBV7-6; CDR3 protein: CASSLGATGAGGYTF; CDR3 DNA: TGTGCCAGCAGCTTAGGAGCTACAGGGGCGGGAGGCTACACCTTC
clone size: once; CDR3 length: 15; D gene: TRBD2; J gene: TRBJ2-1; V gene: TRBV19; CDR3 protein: CASSIPSGGRDEQFF; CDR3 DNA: TGTGCCAGTAGTATTCCTAGCGGGGGTCGGGATGAGCAGTTCTTC
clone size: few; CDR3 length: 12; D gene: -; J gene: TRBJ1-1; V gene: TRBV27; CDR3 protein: CASSSPFTEAFF; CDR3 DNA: TGTGCCAGCAGTTCACCTTTCACTGAAGCTTTCTTT
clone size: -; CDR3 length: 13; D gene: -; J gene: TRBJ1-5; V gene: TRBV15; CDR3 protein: CATSIVSNQPQHF; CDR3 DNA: TGTGCCACCAGCATCGTGAGCAATCAGCCCCAGCATTTT
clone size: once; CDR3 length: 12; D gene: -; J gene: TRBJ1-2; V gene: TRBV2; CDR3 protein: CASRGDGYGYTF; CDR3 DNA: TGTGCCAGCAGGGGGGACGGCTATGGCTACACCTTC